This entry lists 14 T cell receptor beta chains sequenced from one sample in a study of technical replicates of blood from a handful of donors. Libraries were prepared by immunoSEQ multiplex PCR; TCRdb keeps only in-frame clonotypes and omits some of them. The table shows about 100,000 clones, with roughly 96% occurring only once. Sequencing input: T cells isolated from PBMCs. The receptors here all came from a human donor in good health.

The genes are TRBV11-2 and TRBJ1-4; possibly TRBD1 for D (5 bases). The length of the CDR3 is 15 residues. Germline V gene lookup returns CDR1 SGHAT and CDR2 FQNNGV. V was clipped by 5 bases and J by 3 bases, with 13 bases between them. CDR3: CASSRPTGPNEKLFF. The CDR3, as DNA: TGTGCCAGCAGCCGACCCACAGGCCCTAATGAAAAACTGTTTTTT. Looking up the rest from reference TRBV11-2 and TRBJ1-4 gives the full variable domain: EAGVAQSPRYKIIEKRQSVAFWCNPISGHATLYWYQQILGQGPKLLIQFQNNGVVDDSQLPKDRFSAERLKGVDSTLKIQPAKLEDSAVYLCASSRPTGPNEKLFFGSGTQLSVL.

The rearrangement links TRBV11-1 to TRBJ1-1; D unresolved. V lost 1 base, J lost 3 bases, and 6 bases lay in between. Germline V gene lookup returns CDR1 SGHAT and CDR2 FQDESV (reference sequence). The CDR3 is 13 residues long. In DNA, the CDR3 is TGTGCCAGCAGCTTAGTATCGGACACTGAAGCTTTCTTT. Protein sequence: CASSLVSDTEAFF.

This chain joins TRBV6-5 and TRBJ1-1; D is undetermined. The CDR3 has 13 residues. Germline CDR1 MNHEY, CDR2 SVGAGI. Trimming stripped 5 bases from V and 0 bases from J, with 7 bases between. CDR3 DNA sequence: TGTGCCAGCAGTCAACAGATGAACACTGAAGCTTTCTTT. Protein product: CASSQQMNTEAFF.

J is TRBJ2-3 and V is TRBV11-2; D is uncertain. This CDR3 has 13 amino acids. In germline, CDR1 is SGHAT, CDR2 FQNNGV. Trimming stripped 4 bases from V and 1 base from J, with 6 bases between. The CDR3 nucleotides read TGTGCCAGCAGCTACCCAGGCACAGATACGCAGTATTTT. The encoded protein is CASSYPGTDTQYF.

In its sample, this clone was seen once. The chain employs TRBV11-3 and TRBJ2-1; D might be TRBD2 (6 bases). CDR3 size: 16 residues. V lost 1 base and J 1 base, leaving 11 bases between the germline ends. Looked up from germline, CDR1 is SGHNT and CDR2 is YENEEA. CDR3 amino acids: CASSLVRGNSYNEQFF. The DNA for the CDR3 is TGTGCCAGCAGCTTAGTACGGGGGAATTCCTACAATGAGCAGTTCTTC.

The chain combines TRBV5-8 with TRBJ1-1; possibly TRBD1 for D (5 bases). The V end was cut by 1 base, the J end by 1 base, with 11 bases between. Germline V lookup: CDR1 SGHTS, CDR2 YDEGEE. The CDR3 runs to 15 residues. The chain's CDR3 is CASSLYPRENTEAFF. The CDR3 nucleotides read TGTGCCAGCAGCTTGTACCCCAGGGAGAACACTGAAGCTTTCTTT.

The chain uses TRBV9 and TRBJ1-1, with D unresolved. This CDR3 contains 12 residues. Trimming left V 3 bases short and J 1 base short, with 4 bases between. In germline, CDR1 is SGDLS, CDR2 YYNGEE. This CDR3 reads CASSAQNTEAFF. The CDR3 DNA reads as TGTGCCAGCAGCGCACAGAACACTGAAGCTTTCTTT.

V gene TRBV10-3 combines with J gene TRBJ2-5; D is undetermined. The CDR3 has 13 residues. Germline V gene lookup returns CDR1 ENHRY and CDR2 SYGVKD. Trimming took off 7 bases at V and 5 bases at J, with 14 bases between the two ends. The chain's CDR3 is CAINSEVTETQYF. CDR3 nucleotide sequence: TGTGCCATCAATTCTGAGGTTACGGAGACCCAGTACTTC.

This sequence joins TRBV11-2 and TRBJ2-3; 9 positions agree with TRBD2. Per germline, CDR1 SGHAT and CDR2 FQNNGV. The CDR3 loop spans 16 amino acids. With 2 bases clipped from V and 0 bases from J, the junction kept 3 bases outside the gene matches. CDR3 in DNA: TGTGCCAGCAGCTTAATGGCGGGGGGGAGCACAGATACGCAGTATTTT. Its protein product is CASSLMAGGSTDTQYF.

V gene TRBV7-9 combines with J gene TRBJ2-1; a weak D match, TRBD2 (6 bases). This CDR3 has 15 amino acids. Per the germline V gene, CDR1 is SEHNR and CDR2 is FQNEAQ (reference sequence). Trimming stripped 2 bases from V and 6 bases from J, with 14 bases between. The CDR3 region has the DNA TGTGCCAGCAGCTTATTCGGGAGCGGTGGCAATGAGCAGTTCTTC. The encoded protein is CASSLFGSGGNEQFF.

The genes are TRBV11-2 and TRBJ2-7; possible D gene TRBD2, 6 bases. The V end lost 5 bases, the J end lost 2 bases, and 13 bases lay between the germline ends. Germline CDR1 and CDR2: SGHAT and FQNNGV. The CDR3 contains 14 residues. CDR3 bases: TGTGCCAGCAGCCCTCGGGACTTTGCCTACGAGCAGTACTTC. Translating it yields CASSPRDFAYEQYF.

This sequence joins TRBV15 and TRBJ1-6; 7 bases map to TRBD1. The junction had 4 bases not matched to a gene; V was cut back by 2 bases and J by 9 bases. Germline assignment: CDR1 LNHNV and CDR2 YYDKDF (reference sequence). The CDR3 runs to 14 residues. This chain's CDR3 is CATSRYRGSSPLHF. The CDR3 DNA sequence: TGTGCCACCAGCAGATACAGGGGTAGTTCACCCCTCCACTTT.

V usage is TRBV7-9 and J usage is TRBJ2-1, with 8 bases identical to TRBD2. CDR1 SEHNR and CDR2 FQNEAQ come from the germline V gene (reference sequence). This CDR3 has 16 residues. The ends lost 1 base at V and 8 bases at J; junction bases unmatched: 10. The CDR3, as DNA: TGTGCCAGCAGCTTAGGGACTAGCATTTTATTGGATGAGCAGTTCTTC. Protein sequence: CASSLGTSILLDEQFF.

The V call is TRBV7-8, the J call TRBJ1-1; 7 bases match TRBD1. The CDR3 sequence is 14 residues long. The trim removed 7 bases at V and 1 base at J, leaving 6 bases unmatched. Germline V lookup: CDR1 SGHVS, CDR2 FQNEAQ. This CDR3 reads CASTLGQTNTEAFF. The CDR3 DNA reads TGTGCCAGCACCCTGGGACAGACGAACACTGAAGCTTTCTTT.